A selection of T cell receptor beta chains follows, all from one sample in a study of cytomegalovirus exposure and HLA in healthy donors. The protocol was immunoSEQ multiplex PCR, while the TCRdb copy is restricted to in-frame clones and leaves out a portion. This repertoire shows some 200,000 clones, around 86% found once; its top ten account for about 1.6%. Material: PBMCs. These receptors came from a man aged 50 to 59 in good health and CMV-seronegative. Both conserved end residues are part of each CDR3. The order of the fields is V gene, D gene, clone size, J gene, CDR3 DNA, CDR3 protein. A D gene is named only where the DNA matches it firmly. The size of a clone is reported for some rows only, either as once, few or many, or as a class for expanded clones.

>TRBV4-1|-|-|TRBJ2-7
TGCGCCAGCAGCCAAGCGGGAAGCGGTGGGGAGCAGTACTTC
CASSQAGSGGEQYF
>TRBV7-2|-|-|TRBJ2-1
TGTGCCAGCAGCTTAGCTAGCACCCGCTCCTACAATGAGCAGTTCTTC
CASSLASTRSYNEQFF
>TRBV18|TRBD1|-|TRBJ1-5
TGTGCCAGCTCACGGACAGGGAATAGCAATCAGCCCCAGCATTTT
CASSRTGNSNQPQHF
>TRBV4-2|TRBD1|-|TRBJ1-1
TGTGCCAGCAGCCAAACCCGGGACAGGAGACTGAACACTGAAGCTTTCTTT
CASSQTRDRRLNTEAFF
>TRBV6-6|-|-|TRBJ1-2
TGTGCCAGCAGCCCTACCCAGGGGAACTATGGCTACACCTTC
CASSPTQGNYGYTF
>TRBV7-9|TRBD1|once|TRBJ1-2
TGTGCCAGCAGCTTGACAGGGGGCAAATTTCTTAGCTATGGCTACACCTTC
CASSLTGGKFLSYGYTF
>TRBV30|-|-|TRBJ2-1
TGTGCCTGGACAGGGGGGTGGAATGAGCAGTTCTTC
CAWTGGWNEQFF
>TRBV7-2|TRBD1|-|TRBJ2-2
TGTGCCAGCAGCTCTTGGACAGGGACCGGGGAGCTGTTTTTT
CASSSWTGTGELFF
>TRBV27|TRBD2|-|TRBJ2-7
TGTGCCAGCAGCCCAAAACCCGGGGGGAGGTCCTACGAGCAGTACTTC
CASSPKPGGRSYEQYF
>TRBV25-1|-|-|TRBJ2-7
TGTGCCAGCAGTGATCAGCTAGCACCGACCGAGCAGTACTTC
CASSDQLAPTEQYF
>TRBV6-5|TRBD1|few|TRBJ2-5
TGTGCCAGCAGTAGCGCTGGGACAGACCAAGAGACCCAGTACTTC
CASSSAGTDQETQYF
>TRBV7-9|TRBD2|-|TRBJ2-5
TGTTCCAGCGGGACTAGACGTGAGACCCAGTACTTC
CSSGTRRETQYF
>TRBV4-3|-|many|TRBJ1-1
TGCGCCAGCAGATCTAAAACGATGATGAACACTGAAGCTTTCTTT
CASRSKTMMNTEAFF
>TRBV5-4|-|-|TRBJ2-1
TGTGCCAGCAGCCCTAACGGGTCCTGGGTGTACAATGAGCAGTTCTTC
CASSPNGSWVYNEQFF
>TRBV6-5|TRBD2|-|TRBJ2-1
TGTGCCAGCAGTTACCAGACGGGGGGAGCCTACAATGAGCAGTTCTTC
CASSYQTGGAYNEQFF
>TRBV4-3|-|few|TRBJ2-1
TGCGCCAGCAGCCAAGTCGGCGGGTCTAATGAGCAGTTCTTC
CASSQVGGSNEQFF
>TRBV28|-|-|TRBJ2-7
TGTGCCAGCAGTTTACTCAGATACGAGCAGTACTTC
CASSLLRYEQYF
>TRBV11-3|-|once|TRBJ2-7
TGTGCCAGCAGCCCATCAGGGGTTGGGGAGCAGTACTTC
CASSPSGVGEQYF
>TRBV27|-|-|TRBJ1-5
TGTGCCAGCAGTTTCAGCAGGGCATACAATCAGCCCCAGCATTTT
CASSFSRAYNQPQHF
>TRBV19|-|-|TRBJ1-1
TGTGCCAGTACTGTGCGGAACACTGAAGCTTTCTTT
CASTVRNTEAFF
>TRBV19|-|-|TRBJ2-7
TGTGCCAGTAGTCCCCAGGGTGAGTCGGTTTACGAGCAGTACTTC
CASSPQGESVYEQYF
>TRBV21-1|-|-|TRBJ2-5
TGTGCCAGCAGACCTGAGGAGGGACAGGTGATCCAAGAGACCCAGTACTTC
CASRPEEGQVIQETQYF
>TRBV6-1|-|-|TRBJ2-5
TGTGCCAGCAGTGAAGCGGCAGAGACCCAGTACTTC
CASSEAAETQYF
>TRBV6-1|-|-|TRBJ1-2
TGTGCCAGCTCATACACCAACTATGGCTACACCTTC
CASSYTNYGYTF
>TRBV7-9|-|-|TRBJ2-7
TGTGCCAGCAGCTTATCGACAACCTACGAGCAGTACTTC
CASSLSTTYEQYF
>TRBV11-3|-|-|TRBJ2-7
TGTGCCAGCAGCAAAGGAGGCATTTACGAGCAGTACTTC
CASSKGGIYEQYF
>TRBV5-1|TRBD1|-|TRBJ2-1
TGCGCCAGCAGCCTACCGACAGGGGGCGCGGATGAGCAGTTCTTC
CASSLPTGGADEQFF
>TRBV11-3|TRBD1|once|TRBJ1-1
TGTGCCAGCAGCTCGAGGGGACAGGGAAAGGACACTGAAGCTTTCTTT
CASSSRGQGKDTEAFF
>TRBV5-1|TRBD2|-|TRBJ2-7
TGCGCCAGCAAAATCGAGCGGGACGGATACGAGCAGTACTTC
CASKIERDGYEQYF
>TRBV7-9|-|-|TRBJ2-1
TGTTCCAGCAGCTCATCTAGTCATGAGCAGTTCTTC
CSSSSSSHEQFF
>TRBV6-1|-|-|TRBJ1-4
TGTGCCAGCAGTGAAGTCTTAGTTGCAACTAATGAAAAACTGTTTTTT
CASSEVLVATNEKLFF
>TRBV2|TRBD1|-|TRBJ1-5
TGTGCCAGCAGAGACGGGACAGCAAATCCTCAGCATTTT
CASRDGTANPQHF
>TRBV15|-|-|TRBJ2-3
TGTGCCACCAGCAAAAGTTTACTGCGCACAGATACGCAGTATTTT
CATSKSLLRTDTQYF
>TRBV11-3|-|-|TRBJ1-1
TGTGCCAGCAGCCGTGGACAGACTGAAGCTTTCTTT
CASSRGQTEAFF
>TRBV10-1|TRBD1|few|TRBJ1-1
TGCGCCATACATCCGGGACAGAAGAACACTGAAGCTTTCTTT
CAIHPGQKNTEAFF
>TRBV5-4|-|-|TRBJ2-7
TGTGCCAGCACCTCGACAGGTTCCTACGAGCAGTACTTC
CASTSTGSYEQYF
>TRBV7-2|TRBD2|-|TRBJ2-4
TGTGCCAGCAGCTTAGGAGGGGCGGGGGGCGCCAAAAACATTCAGTACTTC
CASSLGGAGGAKNIQYF
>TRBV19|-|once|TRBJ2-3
TGTGCGACGAGCGCTACTAGAGATACGCAGTATTTT
CATSATRDTQYF
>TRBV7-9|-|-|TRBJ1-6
TGTGCCAGCAGCGCCAGGGGACGGAATAATTCACCCCTCCACTTT
CASSARGRNNSPLHF
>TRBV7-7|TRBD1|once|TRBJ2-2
TGTGCTAGCAGCTTAACAGGGGCCGGGGAGCTGTTTTTT
CASSLTGAGELFF
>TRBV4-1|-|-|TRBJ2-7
TGCGCCAGCAGCCACGGCCGGGACTTCTCCTACGAGCAGTACTTC
CASSHGRDFSYEQYF
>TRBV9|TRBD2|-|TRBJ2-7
TGTGCCAGCAGCGTAGGGGGGGGTATCACCTACGAGCAGTACTTC
CASSVGGGITYEQYF
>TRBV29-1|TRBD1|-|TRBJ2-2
TGCAGCGCCCGACAGGGGACCGGGGAGCTGTTTTTT
CSARQGTGELFF
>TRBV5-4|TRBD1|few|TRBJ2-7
TGTGCCAGCAGTCATACAGGACAGGAAACCTACGAGCAGTACTTC
CASSHTGQETYEQYF
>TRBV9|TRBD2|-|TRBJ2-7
TGTGCCAGCAGCGCTAGCGGGAGACTGTCCGAGCAGTACTTC
CASSASGRLSEQYF
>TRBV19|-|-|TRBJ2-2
TGTGCCAGTAGTATAGGTTGGCAGGGGCGGCCCGGGGAGCTGTTTTTT
CASSIGWQGRPGELFF
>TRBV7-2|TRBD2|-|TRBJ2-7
TGTGCCAGCAGCTACCGACTAGCCGCGTCGTCGAAAGAGCAGTACTTC
CASSYRLAASSKEQYF
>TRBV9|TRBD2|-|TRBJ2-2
TGTGCCAGCAGCGTAGCCGGGACTAGCGTCGCCACCGGGGAGCTGTTTTTT
CASSVAGTSVATGELFF
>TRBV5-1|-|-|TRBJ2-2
TGCGCCAGCAGGGGGACACCCACCGCGAACACCGGGGAGCTGTTTTTT
CASRGTPTANTGELFF
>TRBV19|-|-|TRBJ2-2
TGTGCCAGTAGTAGGAACAGGGTTCACACCGGGGAGCTGTTTTTT
CASSRNRVHTGELFF
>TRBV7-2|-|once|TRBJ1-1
TGTGCCAGCAGCTTAGACACAGCCACTGAAGCTTTCTTT
CASSLDTATEAFF
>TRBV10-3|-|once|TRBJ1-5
TGTGCCATCAGTCCGACAGGAGTCAATCAGCCCCAGCATTTT
CAISPTGVNQPQHF
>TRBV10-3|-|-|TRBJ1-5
TGTGCCATCAGTGAGAAGGGGAATCAGCCCCAGCATTTT
CAISEKGNQPQHF
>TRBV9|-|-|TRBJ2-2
TGTGCCAGCAGCGTAGATATAAGCGGGCTAACCGGGGAGCTGTTTTTT
CASSVDISGLTGELFF
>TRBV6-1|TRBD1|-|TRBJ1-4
TGTGCCAGCATTCAGCAGGGGGGATGGAATGAAAAACTGTTTTTT
CASIQQGGWNEKLFF
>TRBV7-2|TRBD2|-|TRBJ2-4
TGTGCCAGCAGCTTTGGGACTAGCGGGAACAAAAACATTCAGTACTTC
CASSFGTSGNKNIQYF
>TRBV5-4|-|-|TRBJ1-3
TGTGCCAGCAGCTTGGACTTTTCGCGTGGAAACACCATATATTTT
CASSLDFSRGNTIYF